The clone carrying this T cell receptor beta chain was recorded at least ten times. What it binds is unknown. The data were obtained in a study of early T cells in non-severe SARS-CoV-2 infection. General observations from the study: Database matching using VDJdb favored anti-spike CD8 responses, with private and CD4 specificities left missing.

The CDR3 is 17 amino acids. Per the germline V gene, CDR1 is MGHRA and CDR2 is YSYEKL. The germline V and J ends were trimmed by 3 bases and 5 bases, with 20 bases remaining between them. Unique molecular identifier tags were affixed to discrete cDNA molecules. TCRdb used MiXCR to reprocess the 5' RACE reads, holding one entry per CDR3 protein. Of about 23,000 distinct CDR3 sequences listed, over 4% were seen once; the top ten hold approximately 8.4%. Sequenced material: whole blood. This TCR was recovered from an adult who was a healthcare worker with PCR-confirmed SARS-CoV-2 infection or an uninfected control (not recorded which). This sequence joins TRBV4-1 and TRBJ2-1; a weak D match, TRBD2 (5 bases). CDR3 region: CASSHSRSRDVHNEQFF. CDR3 in DNA: TGCGCCAGCAGCCACTCTAGGAGCCGGGATGTTCACAATGAGCAGTTCTTC.